This T cell receptor beta chain originates from a study of T cells in Graves' hyperthyroidism and ophthalmopathy. Study results and limitations: The model predicted ophthalmopathy a median around six months before onset.

The table lists this clonotype with many counts. Its antigen is undetermined. RNA transcripts yielded amplified TCR beta CDR3 regions. With the HTBI primer set, the TCR CDR3 went through a first round of RT-PCR. MiXCR, applied by TCRdb to the multiplex PCR reads, yields one record per CDR3 protein. This sample carries roughly 160,000 distinct CDR3 sequences, roughly 9.4% of them seen once, and the ten largest clones take roughly 23%. About 9.4 ml fresh peripheral blood yielded the PBMCs. Trimming removed 7 bases at V and 6 bases at J, with 19 bases between. CDR1 is MDHEN, CDR2 SYDVKM, per germline. There are 15 residues in the CDR3.

The sequenced sample consisted of blood. This TCR derives from a woman between 18 and 29 years old with Graves' hyperthyroidism that later progressed to Graves' ophthalmopathy. The chain combines TRBV28 with TRBJ2-1; tentatively, D is TRBD2 (5 bases). Here the CDR3 reads CASIESGLPVNEQFF. The CDR3 bases are TGTGCCAGCATTGAAAGTGGACTGCCTGTCAATGAGCAGTTCTTC.